This TCR beta chain was captured in a study of blood T cell repertoires in COVID-19. This clone was seen more than once but under ten times. CDR1 and CDR2 from the germline V gene are SQVTM and ANQGSEA. The CDR3 consists of 13 residues. Trimming left V 6 bases short and J 4 bases short, with 15 bases between. Repertoires were generated with immunoSEQ multiplex PCR, while TCRdb's copy carries only in-frame clones and drops some. The data hold roughly 180,000 clones, with 65% to 85% observed a single time. Source material: peripheral blood. The origin of this receptor is a woman under 40 with acute or convalescent COVID-19. This chain links TRBV29-1 with TRBJ1-1; D call uncertain. CDR3 coding DNA: TGCAGCGTCATCGGGGAGGTTACCACTGAAGCTTTCTTT. Translating gives CSVIGEVTTEAFF. Full variable domain (rest looked up from reference TRBV29-1 and TRBJ1-1): SAVISQKPSRDICQRGTSLTIQCQVDSQVTMMFWYRQQPGQSLTLIATANQGSEATYESGFVIDKFPISRPNLTFSTLTVSNMSPEDSSIYLCSVIGEVTTEAFFGQGTRLTVV.